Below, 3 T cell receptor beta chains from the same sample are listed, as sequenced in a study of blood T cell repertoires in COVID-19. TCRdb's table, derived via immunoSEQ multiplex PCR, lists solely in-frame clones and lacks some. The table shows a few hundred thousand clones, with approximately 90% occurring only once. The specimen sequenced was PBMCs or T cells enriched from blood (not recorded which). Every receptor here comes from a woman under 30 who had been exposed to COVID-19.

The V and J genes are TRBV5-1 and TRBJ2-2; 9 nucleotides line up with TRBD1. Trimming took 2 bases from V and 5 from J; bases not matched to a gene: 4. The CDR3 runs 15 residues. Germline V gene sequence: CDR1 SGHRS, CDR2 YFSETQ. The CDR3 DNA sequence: TGCGCCAGCAGCTTTACAGGGGGCTATACCGGGGAGCTGTTTTTT. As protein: CASSFTGGYTGELFF.

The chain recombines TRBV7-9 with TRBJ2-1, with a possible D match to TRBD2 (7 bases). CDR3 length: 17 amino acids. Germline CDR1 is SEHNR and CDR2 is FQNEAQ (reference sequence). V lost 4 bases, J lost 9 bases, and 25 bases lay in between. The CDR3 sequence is CASSSTPLGGRDGEQFF. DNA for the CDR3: TGTGCCAGCAGCTCCACGCCCTTGGGGGGGCGAGACGGTGAGCAGTTCTTC.

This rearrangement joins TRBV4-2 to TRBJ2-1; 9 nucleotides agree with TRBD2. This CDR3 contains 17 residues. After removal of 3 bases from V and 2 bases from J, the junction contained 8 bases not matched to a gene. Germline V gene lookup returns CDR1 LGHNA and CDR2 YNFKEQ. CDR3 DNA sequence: TGTGCCAGCAGCCAGGCTTTAGCGGGAGCCCCCTACAATGAGCAGTTCTTC. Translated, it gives CASSQALAGAPYNEQFF.